What follows are 30 T cell receptor beta chains derived from one specimen sequenced in a study of identical twins. MiXCR was run by TCRdb on the 5' RACE reads, yielding one entry per CDR3 protein. The profile shows some 240,000 distinct CDR3 sequences, under 12% of them singletons. The sequenced sample was memory T cells sorted from blood. These receptors were obtained from a man over 45 in good health.

The J gene is TRBJ2-2, the V gene TRBV4-2, with a tentative D call TRBD2 (6 bases). Germline V gene lookup returns CDR1 LGHNA and CDR2 YNFKEQ. The CDR3 consists of 13 residues. The ends were cut back, 1 base at V and 7 bases at J, with 7 bases in the middle. CDR3 loop: CASSQARDGELFF. CDR3 DNA sequence: TGTGCCAGCAGCCAAGCGCGGGACGGGGAGCTGTTTTTT.

This clonotype showed up many times. This chain links TRBV20-1 with TRBJ2-7; a possible D gene is TRBD2 (6 bases). V lost 7 bases, J lost 0 bases, and 13 bases lay in between. The CDR3 loop spans 13 amino acids. Germline lookup yields CDR1 DFQATT and CDR2 SNEGSKA (reference sequence). The CDR3 is CSGWTGSSYEQYF. The CDR3 DNA reads TGCAGTGGGTGGACCGGGAGCTCCTACGAGCAGTACTTC.

Here the CDR3 reads CASSQGGEEQFF. In nucleotides, the CDR3 is TGCGCCAGCAGCCAAGGGGGGGAAGAGCAGTTCTTC. V and J are TRBV4-3 and TRBJ2-1; perhaps TRBD2 as D (6 bases). CDR1 is LGHNA, CDR2 YSLEER, per germline. The CDR3 loop spans 12 amino acids. Trimming removed 1 base at V and 10 bases at J, with 8 bases between.

This clonotype occurred a few times. The rearrangement links TRBV10-3 to TRBJ2-7, with 7 bases aligning to TRBD2. Germline V gene data show CDR1 as ENHRY and CDR2 as SYGVKD. The CDR3 sequence is 15 residues long. With V trimmed by 3 bases and J by 3 bases, 8 bases remained unmatched. The CDR3 DNA is TGTGCCATCAGTGAAGAGGGAGGGAGAGGCTACGAGCAGTACTTC. This encodes CAISEEGGRGYEQYF.

This clonotype has a count of ten or more. The rearrangement uses TRBV18 and TRBJ2-1; perhaps TRBD1 as D (6 bases). The CDR3 is 14 residues long. Per germline, CDR1 KGHSH and CDR2 LQKENI. Trimming pared 3 bases from V and 3 bases from J, leaving 9 bases between. For the CDR3, the DNA is TGTGCCAGCTCACCGAGACAGGACTACAATGAGCAGTTCTTC. This encodes CASSPRQDYNEQFF.

The chain joins TRBV3-1 to TRBJ2-1; D is ambiguous. The CDR3 loop spans 12 amino acids. Trimming removed 1 base at V and 9 bases at J, with 7 bases between. CDR1 is LGHDT and CDR2 is YNNKEL in the germline V gene (reference sequence). DNA of the CDR3: TGTGCCAGCAGCCAAGGTGTCGGTGAGCAGTTCTTC. As protein: CASSQGVGEQFF.

This clonotype showed up many times. The rearrangement joins TRBV7-2 to TRBJ2-2; D could derive from TRBD1 or TRBD2 (5 bases each). With 1 base removed from V and 8 bases from J, the gap between germline ends came to 8 bases. Per germline, CDR1 SGHTA and CDR2 FQGNSA. The CDR3 runs 13 residues. The CDR3 spells CASSLDGAGELFF. CDR3 nucleotide sequence: TGTGCCAGCAGCTTAGACGGGGCGGGGGAGCTGTTTTTT.

This clonotype was picked up many times. V is TRBV20-1 and J is TRBJ2-1, with TRBD2 matching over 8 bases. V lost 4 bases and J lost 8; bases outside the gene matches: 13. The germline gives CDR1 DFQATT, CDR2 SNEGSKA (reference sequence). The CDR3 loop spans 15 amino acids. CDR3 sequence: CSATTRTSTYDEQFF. CDR3 nucleotide sequence: TGCAGTGCTACAACCCGGACTAGCACCTATGATGAGCAGTTCTTC.

This clonotype showed up many times. The CDR3 is CASSDGQGAYTQYF. In DNA, the CDR3 is TGTGCCAGCAGCGACGGACAGGGCGCCTATACGCAGTATTTT. V and J are TRBV7-2 and TRBJ2-3; 8 bases are shared with TRBD1. V shed 5 bases, J shed 7 bases, and the junction held 8 bases outside the gene matches. The germline V gene encodes CDR1 SGHTA and CDR2 FQGNSA. The CDR3 spans 14 residues.

This clonotype was seen a handful of times. The V call is TRBV5-5, the J call TRBJ1-1, with D hard to call. Trimming stripped 4 bases from V and 7 bases from J, with 14 bases between. The germline gives CDR1 SGHKS, CDR2 YYEKEE (reference sequence). The CDR3 contains 13 residues. Here the CDR3 DNA reads TGTGCCAGCAGCGTACTGGCCCCGCTTGAAGCTTTCTTT. It is translated as CASSVLAPLEAFF.

This clonotype was detected ten times or more. This chain joins TRBV20-1 and TRBJ2-5, with a weak D call TRBD2 (5 bases). Per the germline V gene, CDR1 is DFQATT and CDR2 is SNEGSKA (reference sequence). Trimming stripped 5 bases from V and 2 bases from J, with 15 bases between. The CDR3 covers 14 residues. DNA of the CDR3: TGCAGTGCTGGGAGTAGCTGGAAACAAGAGACCCAGTACTTC. As protein: CSAGSSWKQETQYF.

This clonotype turned up a few times. The rearrangement joins TRBV10-2 to TRBJ2-7; 9 bases agree with TRBD1. V shed 5 bases, J shed 3 bases, and the junction held 5 bases outside the gene matches. The length of the CDR3 is 14 residues. Germline CDR1 is WSHSY and CDR2 is SAAADI. In DNA, the CDR3 is TGCGCCAGCAGTTCGGGGGGACAGGGCTACGAGCAGTACTTC. It specifies CASSSGGQGYEQYF.

The sample holds many counts of this clonotype. This rearrangement joins TRBV28 to TRBJ1-2; no definite D call. V was clipped by 1 base and J by 13 bases, with 28 bases between them. CDR3 length: 17 amino acids. CDR1 and CDR2 (germline): MDHEN, SYDVKM. The CDR3 loop reads CASSLLAPSPRGSYRTF. CDR3 nucleotide sequence: TGTGCCAGCAGTTTATTGGCCCCTAGCCCTCGTGGGTCATACCGCACCTTC.

Details on this clonotype: At one end, the junction sequence differs from germline, possibly due to a read error. This sequence joins TRBV5-1 and TRBJ2-3; D is possibly TRBD2 (6 bases). Germline V gene data show CDR1 as SGHRS and CDR2 as YFSETQ. The CDR3 has 14 amino acids. The CDR3 sequence: CASSSGVNTDPQYF. Written as DNA, the CDR3 is TGCGCCAGCAGCTCGGGGGTCAACACAGATCCGCAGTATTTT.

This sequence joins TRBV10-3 and TRBJ2-3, with TRBD2 matching 15 bases. This CDR3 contains 16 residues. The V gene end was trimmed by 4 bases and the J gene end by 3 bases; junction bases not matched to a gene: 2. Germline CDR1 is ENHRY and CDR2 is SYGVKD. Here the CDR3 DNA reads TGTGCCATCAGTGGGGGACTAGCGGGGGGAACAGATACGCAGTATTTT. Its translation is CAISGGLAGGTDTQYF.

This clonotype was found many times. The chain combines TRBV4-3 with TRBJ1-1; D gene ambiguous. Germline CDR1 is LGHNA and CDR2 is YSLEER. The CDR3 covers 13 residues. Between the trimmed V and J ends, which lost 0 bases and 1 base, there was a span of 3 bases. This chain's CDR3 is CASSQEQNTEAFF. DNA of the CDR3: TGCGCCAGCAGCCAAGAACAGAACACTGAAGCTTTCTTT.

This clonotype was seen a few times. V gene TRBV11-3 combines with J gene TRBJ2-3; D is unclear. Germline loops: CDR1 SGHNT, CDR2 YENEEA. With 2 bases removed from V and 4 bases from J, the gap between germline ends came to 10 bases. There are 14 residues in the CDR3. CDR3 residues: CASSLYPEADTQYF. The CDR3 nucleotides are TGTGCCAGCAGCTTATACCCCGAGGCAGATACGCAGTATTTT.

This clonotype appeared many times. At one of its ends the junction is not consistent with the germline gene, which may arise from a read error. This chain links TRBV12-3 or TRBV12-4 with TRBJ2-3; TRBD2 matches at 10 bases. The CDR3 length is 16 residues. The CDR3 region is CASSVAGGVSTDTQYF. The CDR3 DNA reads TGTGCCAGCAGTGTAGCGGGGGGTGTCAGCACAGATACGCAGTATTTT.

The CDR3 spells CASSPRTSGGRGGNEQFF. The CDR3 coding sequence is TGTGCCAGCAGCCCTCGGACTAGCGGGGGTCGGGGGGGGAATGAGCAGTTCTTC. The chain recombines TRBV11-2 with TRBJ2-1; 13 nucleotides line up with TRBD2. The J segment lost 7 bases and the V segment lost 5 bases, leaving 14 bases of the junction unmatched. This CDR3 contains 18 residues. CDR1 and CDR2 (germline): SGHAT, FQNNGV.

This clonotype occurred a few times. V gene TRBV3-1 combines with J gene TRBJ2-5; D is unclear. The CDR3 extends over 14 amino acids. V lost 0 bases and J 1 base, leaving 6 bases between the germline ends. CDR1 LGHDT and CDR2 YNNKEL come from the germline V gene (reference sequence). CDR3: CASSQDQTQETQYF. DNA of the CDR3: TGTGCCAGCAGCCAAGATCAGACCCAAGAGACCCAGTACTTC.

This clonotype was counted at least ten times. The V call is TRBV11-2, the J call TRBJ2-7; TRBD1 agrees at 8 bases. CDR1 SGHAT and CDR2 FQNNGV come from the germline V gene. The J segment lost 2 bases and the V segment lost 0 bases, leaving 0 bases of the junction unmatched. This CDR3 is 14 amino acids long. The CDR3 nucleotides are TGTGCCAGCAGCTTAGACAGGGGGCCCTACGAGCAGTACTTC. Translating gives CASSLDRGPYEQYF.

The table lists this clonotype with a few counts. This chain links TRBV12-3 or TRBV12-4 with TRBJ2-1; TRBD2 is a possible D gene (6 bases). V lost 5 bases and J lost 5, with 13 bases in between. The CDR3 has 14 residues. CDR3 bases: TGTGCCAGCAGTCCAGGGCCGGGGGACAATGAGCAGTTCTTC. This encodes CASSPGPGDNEQFF.

This clonotype was recorded many times. The CDR3 region has the DNA TGTGCCAGCAGCTTGGGGACGGGGAACACTGAAGCTTTCTTT. Its translation is CASSLGTGNTEAFF. The chain is built from TRBV7-3 and TRBJ1-1, with D possibly matching TRBD1 (5 bases). Germline-derived CDR1 and CDR2 are SGHTA and FQGTGA. This CDR3 region has 14 residues. The V end lost 3 bases, the J end lost 1 base, and 9 bases lay between the germline ends. Combining the CDR3 with reference TRBV7-3 and TRBJ1-1 gives the whole variable domain GAGVSQTPSNKVTEKGKYVELRCDPISGHTALYWYRQSLGQGPEFLIYFQGTGAADDSGLPNDRFFAVRPEGSVSTLKIQRTERGDSAVYLCASSLGTGNTEAFFGQGTRLTVV.

The chain links TRBV5-4 to TRBJ2-2, with 10 bases matching TRBD2. The CDR3 has 17 residues. The germline V gene has CDR1 SGHNT and CDR2 YYREEE (reference sequence). The trim removed 4 bases at V and 6 bases at J, leaving 12 bases unmatched. The CDR3 loop reads CASSRHTSGESAGELFF. In nucleotides, the CDR3 is TGTGCCAGCAGCCGTCACACTAGCGGGGAGAGCGCCGGGGAGCTGTTTTTT.

This clonotype was counted many times. CDR3 nucleotide sequence: TGTGCCTGGAGCGGCGGGCCTAGCTCCTACAATGAGCAGTTCTTC. It yields the protein CAWSGGPSSYNEQFF. The chain uses TRBV30 and TRBJ2-1; maybe TRBD2 (5 bases). The CDR3 is made up of 15 amino acids. CDR1 is GTSNPN, CDR2 SVGIG, per germline (reference sequence). V gave up 3 bases and J gave up 0 bases, with 12 bases separating them. The whole variable domain, filled in from reference TRBV30 and TRBJ2-1, reads SQTIHQWPATLVQPVGSPLSLECTVEGTSNPNLYWYRQAAGRGLQLLFYSVGIGQISSEVPQNLSASRPQDRQFILSSKKLLLSDSGFYLCAWSGGPSSYNEQFFGPGTRLTVL.

This clonotype was picked up a small number of times. The chain employs TRBV6-1 and TRBJ2-1; 8 bases align to TRBD2. The CDR3 loop spans 14 amino acids. Losses at the gene ends were 5 bases for V and 5 bases for J; bases not matched to a gene: 5. From germline, CDR1 is MNHNS and CDR2 SASEGT. CDR3 residues: CASSRTSWDNEQFF. CDR3 nucleotide sequence: TGTGCCAGCAGTAGGACTAGCTGGGACAATGAGCAGTTCTTC.

The chain couples TRBV10-2 to TRBJ2-7, with D possibly TRBD2 on 5 matching bases. The length of the CDR3 is 15 residues. Germline CDR1 is WSHSY and CDR2 is SAAADI. Between the trimmed V and J ends, which lost 3 bases and 3 bases, there was a span of 15 bases. The CDR3 DNA is TGCGCCAGCAGTGACTCCCGGGTCGGGGTCTACGAGCAGTACTTC. Its protein is CASSDSRVGVYEQYF.

This clonotype showed up just a few times. The chain carries TRBV4-3 and TRBJ2-1; D call uncertain. The CDR3 totals 16 residues. Per the germline V gene, CDR1 is LGHNA and CDR2 is YSLEER. Trimming pared 5 bases from V and 2 bases from J, leaving 16 bases between. CDR3 amino acids: CASSISSGGAYNEQFF. CDR3 in DNA: TGCGCCAGCAGCATAAGCTCGGGCGGCGCCTACAATGAGCAGTTCTTC.

J is TRBJ2-7 and V is TRBV6-5; D perhaps matches TRBD1 (6 bases). V was shortened by 4 bases and J by 4 bases, with 11 bases between the two germline ends. Germline CDR1 and CDR2: MNHEY and SVGAGI. CDR3 size: 13 residues. CDR3 amino acids: CASSFGQKYEQYF. In DNA, the CDR3 is TGTGCCAGCAGTTTCGGACAGAAGTACGAGCAGTACTTC.

This clonotype was detected ten times or more. The genes are TRBV7-9 and TRBJ2-5; possible D gene TRBD2, 6 bases. Germline-derived CDR1 and CDR2 are SEHNR and FQNEAQ (reference sequence). The CDR3 contains 17 residues. V was shortened by 2 bases and J by 2 bases, with 18 bases between the two germline ends. CDR3 loop: CASSLKSRRDSQETQYF. The CDR3 DNA follows: TGTGCCAGCAGCTTAAAGTCTCGGCGGGACTCACAAGAGACCCAGTACTTC.